This is a list of T cell receptor beta chains from one sample in a study of regulatory T cells in long-lasting Graves disease. One entry per CDR3 protein, called by TCRdb with MiXCR from the multiplex PCR reads. The sample contains more than 300,000 distinct CDR3 sequences, approximately 12% of which appear only once. This sample also belongs to another study, concerning T cells in Graves' hyperthyroidism and ophthalmopathy.

This sample comprised peripheral blood mononuclear cells (PBMCs), obtained at new diagnosis, from a patient treated with antithyroid drugs. These receptor sequences come from a woman younger than 35 with Graves disease. The CDR3 runs from the conserved cysteine through the conserved F or W. A D gene is named only where the DNA matches it firmly. A clone size is listed for some rows: how often the clone was seen (once, few, many), or a class if it is expanded.

v_gene	d_gene	j_gene	abundance	len	CDR3aa	CDR3nt
TRBV12-3/TRBV12-4	TRBD2	TRBJ2-3	.	19	CASSLVRSLAGSSTDTQYF	TGTGCCAGCAGTTTAGTCCGCAGTCTAGCGGGATCTAGCACAGATACGCAGTATTTT
TRBV28	.	TRBJ2-7	many	12	CASSWRGREQYF	TGTGCCAGCAGTTGGAGGGGGAGGGAGCAGTACTTC
TRBV6-1	TRBD2	TRBJ2-3	many	13	CASKAGGRDTQYF	TGTGCCAGCAAGGCGGGAGGCCGAGATACGCAGTATTTT
TRBV5-1	.	TRBJ1-1	many	13	CASSLSWGAEAFF	TGCGCCAGCAGCTTGTCTTGGGGGGCTGAAGCTTTCTTT
TRBV5-1	.	TRBJ2-2	.	16	CASSFLATTNTGELFF	TGCGCCAGCAGCTTTTTAGCAACCACGAACACCGGGGAGCTGTTTTTT
TRBV2	.	TRBJ1-5	many	14	CASRGRGRSQPQHF	TGTGCCAGCAGGGGCAGGGGCCGGAGTCAGCCCCAGCATTTT
TRBV7-3	.	TRBJ2-2	once	12	CASNQGTGELFF	TGTGCCAGCAATCAGGGGACCGGGGAGCTGTTTTTT
TRBV12-3/TRBV12-4	.	TRBJ1-1	many	13	CASSFVRESEAFF	TGTGCCAGCAGTTTCGTCAGGGAAAGTGAAGCTTTCTTT
TRBV15	TRBD1	TRBJ1-2	many	13	CATRGTGTAGYTF	TGTGCCACCAGGGGGACCGGGACAGCCGGCTACACCTTC
TRBV7-3	.	TRBJ2-3	many	15	CASSLMGPGADTQYF	TGTGCCAGCAGCTTAATGGGCCCTGGGGCCGATACGCAGTATTTT
TRBV12-3/TRBV12-4	.	TRBJ1-2	.	13	CASTMGGAYGYTF	TGTGCCAGCACCATGGGGGGGGCCTATGGCTACACCTTC
TRBV20-1	.	TRBJ2-7	many	13	CSARSTETYEQYF	TGCAGTGCGCGCTCGACAGAAACCTACGAGCAGTACTTC
TRBV20-1	TRBD2	TRBJ2-2	once	15	CSVRGLAGVTGELFF	TGCAGTGTTCGCGGACTAGCGGGAGTAACCGGGGAGCTGTTTTTT
TRBV15	.	TRBJ2-1	.	18	CATSGVVVDSGLYNEQFF	TGTGCCACCTCCGGGGTGGTGGTGGATAGCGGTTTATACAATGAGCAGTTCTTC
TRBV12-3/TRBV12-4	.	TRBJ2-1	many	12	CASSNTYNEQFF	TGTGCCAGCAGTAACACATACAATGAGCAGTTCTTC
TRBV11-3	.	TRBJ1-1	many	15	CASSPGGVRPTEAFF	TGTGCCAGCAGCCCGGGGGGGGTTAGGCCCACTGAAGCTTTCTTT
TRBV11-2	.	TRBJ2-2	many	14	CASSSTLNTGELFF	TGTGCCAGCAGCTCGACTCTTAACACCGGGGAGCTGTTTTTT
TRBV24-1	.	TRBJ2-6	many	13	CATSGRGANVLTF	TGTGCCACCAGCGGCCGGGGGGCCAACGTCCTGACTTTC
TRBV3-1	TRBD2	TRBJ2-3	many	19	CASSQVGLAGESGTDTQYF	TGTGCCAGCAGCCAAGTTGGACTAGCGGGGGAAAGCGGTACAGATACGCAGTATTTT
TRBV27	.	TRBJ1-2	.	15	CASSLTRSQNYGYTF	TGTGCCAGCAGTTTAACGAGGAGTCAAAACTATGGCTACACCTTC
TRBV20-1	.	TRBJ2-3	few	14	CSAPGGPLADTQYF	TGCAGTGCCCCGGGGGGCCCCTTGGCAGATACGCAGTATTTT
TRBV12-3/TRBV12-4	.	TRBJ2-1	.	13	CASSPARYNEQFF	TGTGCCAGCAGTCCCGCCCGCTACAATGAGCAGTTCTTC
TRBV12-3/TRBV12-4	.	TRBJ2-2	.	15	CASSFLPVPTGELFF	TGTGCCAGCAGTTTTCTTCCGGTTCCCACCGGGGAGCTGTTTTTT
TRBV2	.	TRBJ2-4	many	16	CASSEARSLMKNIQYF	TGTGCCAGCAGTGAAGCGCGGAGCCTTATGAAAAACATTCAGTACTTC
TRBV6-1	.	TRBJ1-2	many	13	CASSEAVGYGYTF	TGTGCCAGCAGTGAAGCAGTGGGCTATGGCTACACCTTC
TRBV19	.	TRBJ2-2	.	14	CASSITRNTGELFF	TGTGCCAGTAGTATCACACGAAACACCGGGGAGCTGTTTTTT
TRBV28	TRBD2	TRBJ2-2	many	16	CASSFPSGGNTGELFF	TGTGCCAGCAGTTTCCCTAGCGGGGGGAACACCGGGGAGCTGTTTTTT
TRBV5-6	.	TRBJ2-1	many	15	CASSLDGRTLDEQFF	TGTGCCAGCAGTTTGGACGGTCGAACTTTGGATGAGCAGTTCTTC
TRBV12-3/TRBV12-4	TRBD2	TRBJ2-1	many	16	CASRPGGGRADNEQFF	TGTGCCAGCAGGCCCGGGGGGGGAAGGGCCGACAATGAGCAGTTCTTC
TRBV4-2	TRBD2	TRBJ2-1	many	15	CASSLGTSGTNEQFF	TGTGCCAGCAGCCTAGGGACTAGCGGGACCAATGAGCAGTTCTTC
TRBV20-1	.	TRBJ2-3	many	10	CSASRDTQYF	TGCAGTGCTAGTAGAGATACGCAGTATTTT
TRBV7-2	.	TRBJ2-1	many	16	CASSLGGSGIYNEQFF	TGTGCCAGCAGCTTAGGGGGTAGCGGAATCTACAATGAGCAGTTCTTC
TRBV7-6	.	TRBJ2-3	many	16	CASSPGAAPSTDTQYF	TGTGCCAGCAGCCCGGGGGCAGCCCCTAGCACAGATACGCAGTATTTT
TRBV3-2	.	TRBJ2-1	.	19	CASSQEVETSGRAYNEQFF	TGTGCCAGCAGCCAAGAAGTAGAGACTAGCGGGAGGGCCTACAATGAGCAGTTCTTC
TRBV18	TRBD1	TRBJ1-2	many	18	CASSPNAGAGGGGYGYTF	TGTGCCAGCTCACCAAATGCGGGTGCAGGGGGAGGAGGCTATGGCTACACCTTC
TRBV5-1	.	TRBJ2-6	many	14	CASNAFSGANVLTF	TGCGCCAGCAATGCGTTTTCTGGGGCCAACGTCCTGACTTTC
TRBV12-3/TRBV12-4	.	TRBJ2-7	many	12	CATSNIANEQYF	TGTGCCACCAGCAATATCGCCAACGAGCAGTACTTC
TRBV20-1	.	TRBJ1-2	many	12	CSGRYDMYGYTF	TGCAGTGGCCGTTACGACATGTATGGCTACACCTTC
TRBV29-1	.	TRBJ1-1	.	12	CSVEEDRPWTFF	TGCAGCGTGGAGGAAGACAGGCCGTGGACTTTCTTT
TRBV15	.	TRBJ1-2	many	15	CATSLRDGPAYGYTF	TGTGCCACCAGCCTACGGGACGGGCCGGCCTATGGCTACACCTTC
TRBV11-3	.	TRBJ2-2	many	15	CASSSGAGDTGELFF	TGTGCCAGCAGCTCAGGGGCAGGGGACACCGGGGAGCTGTTTTTT
TRBV19	.	TRBJ2-5	.	13	CASSIAGAETQYF	TGTGCCAGTAGTATAGCAGGGGCAGAGACCCAGTACTTC
TRBV20-1	TRBD1	TRBJ2-1	.	14	CSAKTGGNLVGQFF	TGCAGTGCGAAAACAGGGGGGAATCTCGTCGGGCAGTTCTTC
TRBV5-1	TRBD2	TRBJ2-1	many	13	CATRRLAGGEQFF	TGCGCCACCCGGCGACTAGCGGGTGGTGAGCAGTTCTTC
TRBV19	TRBD1	TRBJ1-4	few	14	CASCPGQRNEKLFF	TGTGCCAGTTGTCCGGGACAGCGTAATGAAAAACTGTTTTTT
TRBV28	.	TRBJ2-4	many	13	CASSSGSKNIQYF	TGTGCCAGCAGTTCAGGGTCCAAAAACATTCAGTACTTC
TRBV14	.	TRBJ1-1	many	17	CASSQMKTKTYNTEAFF	TGTGCCAGCAGCCAAATGAAGACGAAGACCTACAACACTGAAGCTTTCTTT
TRBV3-1	.	TRBJ1-4	many	15	CASSQRASGNEKLFF	TGTGCCAGCAGCCAACGTGCTTCCGGTAATGAAAAACTGTTTTTT